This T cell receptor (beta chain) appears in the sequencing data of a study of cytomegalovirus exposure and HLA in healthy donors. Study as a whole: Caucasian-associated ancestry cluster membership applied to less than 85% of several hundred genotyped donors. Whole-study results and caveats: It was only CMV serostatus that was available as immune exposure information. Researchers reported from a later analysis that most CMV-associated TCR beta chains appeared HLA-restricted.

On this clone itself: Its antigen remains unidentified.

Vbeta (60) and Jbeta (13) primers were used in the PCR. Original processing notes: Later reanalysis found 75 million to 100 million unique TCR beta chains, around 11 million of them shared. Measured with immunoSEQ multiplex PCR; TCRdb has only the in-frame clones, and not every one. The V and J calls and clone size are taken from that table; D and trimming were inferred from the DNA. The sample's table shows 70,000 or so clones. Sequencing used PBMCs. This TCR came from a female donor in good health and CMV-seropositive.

The CDR3 is CASSVGRSSGNTIYF. CDR3 DNA sequence: TGTGCCAGCAGCGTAGGACGGAGCTCTGGAAACACCATATATTTT. The chain has TRBV9 and TRBJ1-3; D is unclear. CDR1 is SGDLS and CDR2 is YYNGEE in the germline V gene. Trimming shortened V by 0 bases and J by 0 bases, and 7 bases separated the two germline ends. There are 15 residues in the CDR3.